This T cell receptor (beta chain) was observed in a study of blood T cell repertoires in COVID-19. The overall study: Acute and convalescent COVID-19 specimens originated in the United States, Italy and Spain. PBMCs, B-cell-depleted T cells, or T cells were the source of the cDNA or gDNA that made up the material.

The CDR3 is 16 residues long. The V gene lost 7 bases and the J gene lost 0 bases, with 16 bases spanning the gap. The germline gives CDR1 MDHEN, CDR2 SYDVKM. Original handling: Reference gene primer amplification in the assay estimated nucleated cell counts. Produced via immunoSEQ multiplex PCR; TCRdb's table is partial and in-frame only. V and J calls and clone size are as listed in that table; D and trimming were resolved from the DNA. The table has about 180,000 clones, roughly 84% seen once. Seattle's enrolled individuals joined amid active infection and were then monitored longitudinally. This clone has a handful of counts.

The J gene is TRBJ2-4, the V gene TRBV28, with D tentatively TRBD2 (6 bases). Input material: peripheral blood. The sequence was collected from a person aged 70 to 85 with COVID-19, enrolled during active disease. In DNA form, the CDR3 reads TGTGCCAGCACGGTAGGGACTCCTCTAGCCAAAAACATTCAGTACTTC. Protein: CASTVGTPLAKNIQYF.